A single sample gave rise to the 24 T cell receptor beta chains below, sequenced in a study of blood T cell repertoires in COVID-19 (TCRdb year 2020). Libraries were constructed by the immunoSEQ multiplex PCR assay. The immuneACCESS repertoire file appears here via TCRdb, limited to in-frame rearrangements. These files lack a portion of the clones; in checked studies, under half of the deficit traces to unresolved V genes, and the cause of the others is not known. Counted in this sample were some 180,000 clones; approximately 88% of them appeared once. Together, the top ten hold 6.5% to 7.5% of the sample. The sequencing input was peripheral blood. All receptors derive from a woman between 40 and 55 years old with COVID-19, enrolled during active disease.

The J gene is TRBJ1-1, the V gene TRBV7-2, with D tentatively TRBD1 (5 bases). In germline, CDR1 is SGHTA, CDR2 FQGNSA. V dropped 3 bases and J dropped 1 base, with 12 bases sitting between them. CDR3 size: 15 residues. The chain's CDR3 is CASSFQGWSNTEAFF. The CDR3 bases are TGTGCCAGCAGCTTCCAGGGATGGTCGAACACTGAAGCTTTCTTT.

This clone was recorded once. J is TRBJ2-1 and V is TRBV30, with D perhaps matching TRBD1 (6 bases). V was clipped by 4 bases and J by 2 bases, with 18 bases between them. Germline assignment: CDR1 GTSNPN and CDR2 SVGIG (reference sequence). CDR3 length: 16 amino acids. The CDR3 DNA follows: TGTGCCTGGATGAATTCCCGGGACAAGCCCTACAATGAGCAGTTCTTC. It yields the protein CAWMNSRDKPYNEQFF.

This chain joins TRBV27 and TRBJ2-7; 9 bases line up with TRBD2. V lost 8 bases, J lost 7 bases, and 12 bases stayed unmatched. Germline V gene sequence: CDR1 MNHEY, CDR2 SMNVEV (reference sequence). The CDR3 loop spans 14 amino acids. CDR3 nucleotide sequence: TGTGCCAGCCGGTCCTTAGGGGCGGGAGGGGAGCAGTACTTC. It is translated as CASRSLGAGGEQYF.

V gene TRBV4-1 combines with J gene TRBJ2-1; 13 bases fit TRBD2. This CDR3 contains 15 residues. The V and J ends lost 8 bases and 8 bases, in that order; junction bases with no gene match: 9. Germline CDR1 is MGHRA and CDR2 is YSYEKL. CDR3 sequence: CASGIGTSGADEQFF. DNA of the CDR3: TGCGCCAGCGGAATAGGGACTAGCGGGGCTGATGAGCAGTTCTTC.

Of note for this clone: One end of the junction varies from germline; a read error may be responsible. The rearrangement joins TRBV2 to TRBJ1-1; no definite D call. The CDR3 is 14 amino acids. Germline CDR1 SNHLY, CDR2 FYNNEI. CDR3 sequence (DNA): TGTGCCAGCTCCCCAAACGGGGAGAACCCTGAAGCTTTCTTT. Translated: CASSPNGENPEAFF.

This chain uses TRBV9 with TRBJ1-2; D is possibly TRBD1 (5 bases). The V and J ends lost 0 bases and 4 bases respectively, with 19 bases between them. The CDR3 is 17 residues long. Looked up from germline, CDR1 is SGDLS and CDR2 is YYNGEE. CDR3 protein: CASSVATYGAELYGYTF. CDR3 coding DNA: TGTGCCAGCAGCGTAGCTACTTATGGGGCAGAGCTCTATGGCTACACCTTC. Drawing the rest from reference TRBV9 and TRBJ1-2, the complete variable domain is DSGVTQTPKHLITATGQRVTLRCSPRSGDLSVYWYQQSLDQGLQFLIQYYNGEERAKGNILERFSAQQFPDLHSELNLSSLELGDSALYFCASSVATYGAELYGYTFGSGTRLTVV.

The CDR3 nucleotides are TGTGCCAGCAGTTACCAGACAGGGGGCGGCACTGAAGCTTTCTTT. Translating gives CASSYQTGGGTEAFF. The rearrangement joins TRBV6-5 to TRBJ1-1; 10 bases fit TRBD1. This CDR3 is built from 15 residues. Losses at the gene ends were 2 bases for V and 4 bases for J; bases not matched to a gene: 4. Germline lookup yields CDR1 MNHEY and CDR2 SVGAGI.

J is TRBJ2-7 and V is TRBV19, with D possibly TRBD1 on 7 matching bases. The V and J ends lost 8 bases and 2 bases respectively, with 13 bases between them. Germline values: CDR1 LNHDA, CDR2 SQIVND (reference sequence). The CDR3 sequence is 13 residues long. The CDR3 loop is CASEGGQPYEQYF. CDR3 coding DNA: TGTGCCAGTGAGGGGGGACAGCCCTACGAGCAGTACTTC.

The genes are TRBV2 and TRBJ1-6; the D is unclear. The CDR3 extends over 15 amino acids. Germline values: CDR1 SNHLY, CDR2 FYNNEI. V was clipped by 3 bases and J by 1 base, with 7 bases between them. The CDR3 protein is CASSDVLSYNSPLHF. Written as DNA, the CDR3 is TGTGCCAGCAGTGATGTTCTGTCCTATAATTCACCCCTCCACTTT.

The chain links TRBV5-1 to TRBJ2-5; D remains unclear. Germline V gene data show CDR1 as SGHRS and CDR2 as YFSETQ. CDR3 size: 11 residues. The V gene lost 5 bases and the J gene lost 5 bases, with 7 bases spanning the gap. CDR3 loop: CASRFRETQYF. The CDR3 nucleotides read TGCGCCAGCAGGTTCAGGGAGACCCAGTACTTC.

The chain is built from TRBV5-1 and TRBJ2-5, with TRBD2 matching over 10 bases. The length of the CDR3 is 15 residues. Germline trimming cut 4 bases from V and 5 bases from J; bases unmatched to any gene: 8. CDR1 SGHRS and CDR2 YFSETQ come from the germline V gene. CDR3 sequence reads: CASSRRASGGETQYF. The CDR3 nucleotides are TGCGCCAGCAGCCGACGAGCTAGCGGGGGTGAGACCCAGTACTTC.

V usage is TRBV5-5 and J usage is TRBJ1-3; 7 nucleotides align to TRBD1. V was pared by 5 bases and J by 5 bases, with 13 bases of the junction left unmatched. Germline-derived CDR1 and CDR2 are SGHKS and YYEKEE (reference sequence). The CDR3 has 16 amino acids. CDR3 coding DNA: TGTGCCAGCAGATATACTCCGACAGGGCGCAGAAACACCATATATTTT. It codes for CASRYTPTGRRNTIYF.

V and J are TRBV7-6 and TRBJ1-3; 8 bases map to TRBD1. The CDR3 loop spans 16 amino acids. Trimming removed 5 bases from V and 7 bases from J; junction bases left unmatched: 13. From germline, CDR1 is SGHVS and CDR2 FNYEAQ. CDR3 coding DNA: TGTGCCAGCAGCGGCCGGACAGGGTTGGATCTGAACACCATATATTTT. This encodes CASSGRTGLDLNTIYF.

The chain has TRBV7-3 and TRBJ2-3; 11 bases map to TRBD1. Germline V gives CDR1 SGHTA, CDR2 FQGTGA. CDR3 length: 15 residues. Trimming removed 4 bases from V and 3 bases from J; junction bases left unmatched: 3. In DNA, the CDR3 is TGTGCCAGCAGCTCAGGACAGGGGGCAACAGATACGCAGTATTTT. It is translated as CASSSGQGATDTQYF.

This clone came up a few times. This chain links TRBV24-1 with TRBJ2-7, with 9 bases matching TRBD2. Germline values: CDR1 KGHDR, CDR2 SFDVKD. This CDR3 spans 13 amino acids. V trimming: 6 bases; J trimming: 5 bases; junction bases outside the gene matches: 4. DNA of the CDR3: TGTGCCACCAGTCTGAGCGGGAGGCACGAGCAGTACTTC. Protein product: CATSLSGRHEQYF.

The rearrangement uses TRBV27 and TRBJ1-5; D is undetermined. The V and J ends lost 5 bases and 4 bases respectively, with 12 bases between them. The CDR3 spans 14 residues. Germline CDR1 is MNHEY and CDR2 is SMNVEV (reference sequence). CDR3 protein: CASSGPTRNQPQHF. The CDR3 nucleotides read TGTGCCAGCAGTGGGCCTACTAGGAATCAGCCCCAGCATTTT.

In this sample, this clone turned up many times. The rearrangement links TRBV6-4 to TRBJ2-2; TRBD1 is a possible D gene (6 bases). The CDR3 totals 15 residues. Trimming removed 3 bases from V and 0 bases from J, with 8 bases in between. Germline values: CDR1 MRHNA, CDR2 SNTAGT. The CDR3 DNA is TGTGCCAGCAGTGAGGGGGCTTCGAACACCGGGGAGCTGTTTTTT. This codes for CASSEGASNTGELFF.

The rearrangement uses TRBV27 and TRBJ1-3; the match to TRBD1 covers 10 bases. Germline trimming cut 3 bases from V and 4 bases from J; bases unmatched to any gene: 6. The germline V gene has CDR1 MNHEY and CDR2 SMNVEV (reference sequence). The CDR3 covers 16 residues. The CDR3 region has the DNA TGTGCCAGCAGTTTCTCCGGGACAGGGGTCGGAAACACCATATATTTT. This sequence encodes CASSFSGTGVGNTIYF.

The chain recombines TRBV9 with TRBJ2-2; tentative D call: TRBD1 (5 bases). This CDR3 is 15 amino acids long. V was clipped by 5 bases and J by 1 base, with 12 bases between them. Germline V gene lookup returns CDR1 SGDLS and CDR2 YYNGEE. The CDR3 loop is CASRGRERNTGELFF. CDR3 nucleotide sequence: TGTGCCAGCAGGGGGCGCGAACGGAACACCGGGGAGCTGTTTTTT. Full variable domain (rest looked up from reference TRBV9 and TRBJ2-2): DSGVTQTPKHLITATGQRVTLRCSPRSGDLSVYWYQQSLDQGLQFLIQYYNGEERAKGNILERFSAQQFPDLHSELNLSSLELGDSALYFCASRGRERNTGELFFGEGSRLTVL.

The chain recombines TRBV6-6 with TRBJ2-3; D remains unclear. This CDR3 has 12 residues. The germline V gene has CDR1 MNHNY and CDR2 SVGAGI (reference sequence). Between the trimmed V and J ends, which lost 0 bases and 6 bases, there was a span of 4 bases. CDR3 in DNA: TGTGCCAGCAGTTACTCGGAGGATACGCAGTATTTT. It translates to CASSYSEDTQYF.

This clone was observed a handful of times. J is TRBJ1-5 and V is TRBV29-1; 9 nucleotides line up with TRBD1. The CDR3 has 14 residues. From germline, CDR1 is SQVTM and CDR2 ANQGSEA. The trim removed 6 bases at V and 4 bases at J, leaving 7 bases unmatched. As DNA, the CDR3 is TGCAGCGTCGGACAGGGGTGGACTAATCAGCCCCAGCATTTT. This translates into CSVGQGWTNQPQHF.

This rearrangement joins TRBV9 to TRBJ2-7; the match to TRBD1 covers 9 bases. This CDR3 is built from 16 residues. Germline loops: CDR1 SGDLS, CDR2 YYNGEE. With V trimmed by 4 bases and J by 2 bases, 10 bases remained unmatched. CDR3 residues: CASSPWTGVEAYEQYF. For the CDR3, the DNA is TGTGCCAGCAGCCCCTGGACAGGGGTTGAGGCCTACGAGCAGTACTTC.

This sequence joins TRBV5-4 and TRBJ2-3; a possible D gene is TRBD1 (6 bases). Trimming left V 1 base short and J 4 bases short, with 13 bases between. Germline loops: CDR1 SGHNT, CDR2 YYREEE (reference sequence). The CDR3 covers 15 residues. This CDR3 reads CASSLQLGGPDTQYF. CDR3 nucleotide sequence: TGTGCCAGCAGCTTGCAGCTAGGGGGTCCAGATACGCAGTATTTT.

This clone has just one count. The chain is built from TRBV3-1 (or the pseudogene TRBV3-2) and TRBJ2-3, with 13 bases matching TRBD2. J lost 6 bases, V lost 5 bases, and 2 bases had no gene match. This CDR3 is 14 amino acids long. The germline CDR1 and CDR2 sequences are LGHDT and YNNKEL (reference sequence). CDR3 amino acids: CASSWTSGSDTQYF. DNA of the CDR3: TGTGCCAGCAGCTGGACTAGCGGGAGTGATACGCAGTATTTT.